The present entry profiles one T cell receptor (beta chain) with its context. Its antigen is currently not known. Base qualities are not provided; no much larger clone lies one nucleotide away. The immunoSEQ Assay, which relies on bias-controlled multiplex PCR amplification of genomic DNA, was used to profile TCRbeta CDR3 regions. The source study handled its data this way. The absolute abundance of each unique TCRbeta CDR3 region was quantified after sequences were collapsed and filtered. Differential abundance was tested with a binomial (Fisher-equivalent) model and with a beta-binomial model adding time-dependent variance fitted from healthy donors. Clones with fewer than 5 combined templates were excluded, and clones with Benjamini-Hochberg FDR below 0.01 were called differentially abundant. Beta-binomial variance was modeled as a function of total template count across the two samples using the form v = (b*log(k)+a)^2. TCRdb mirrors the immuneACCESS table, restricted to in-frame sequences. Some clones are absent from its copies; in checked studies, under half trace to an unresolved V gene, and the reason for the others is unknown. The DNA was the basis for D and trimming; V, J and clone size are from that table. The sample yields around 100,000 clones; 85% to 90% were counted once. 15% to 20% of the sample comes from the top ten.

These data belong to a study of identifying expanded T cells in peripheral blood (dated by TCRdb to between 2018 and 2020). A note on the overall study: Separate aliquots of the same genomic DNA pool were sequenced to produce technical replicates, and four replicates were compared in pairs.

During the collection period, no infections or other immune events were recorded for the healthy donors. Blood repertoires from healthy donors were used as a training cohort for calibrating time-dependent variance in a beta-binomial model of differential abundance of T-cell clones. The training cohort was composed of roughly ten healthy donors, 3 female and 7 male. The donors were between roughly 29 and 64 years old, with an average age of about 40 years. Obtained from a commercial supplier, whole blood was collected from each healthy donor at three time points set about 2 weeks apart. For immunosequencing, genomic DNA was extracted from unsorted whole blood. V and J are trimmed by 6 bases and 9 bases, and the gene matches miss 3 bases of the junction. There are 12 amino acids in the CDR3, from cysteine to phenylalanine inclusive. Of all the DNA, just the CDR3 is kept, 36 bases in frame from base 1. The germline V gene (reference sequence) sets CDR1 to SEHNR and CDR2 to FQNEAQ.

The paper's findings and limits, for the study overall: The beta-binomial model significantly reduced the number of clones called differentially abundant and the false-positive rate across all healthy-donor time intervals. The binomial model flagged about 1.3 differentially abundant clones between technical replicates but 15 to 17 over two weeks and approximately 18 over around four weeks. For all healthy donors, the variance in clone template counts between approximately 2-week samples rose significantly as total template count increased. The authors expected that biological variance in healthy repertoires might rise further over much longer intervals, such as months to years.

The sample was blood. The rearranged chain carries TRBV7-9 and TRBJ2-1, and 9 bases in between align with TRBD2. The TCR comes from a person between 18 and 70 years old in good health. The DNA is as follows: TGTGCCAGCAGGGGAGCGGGGGGTGAGCAGTTCTTC. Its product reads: CASRGAGGEQFF.